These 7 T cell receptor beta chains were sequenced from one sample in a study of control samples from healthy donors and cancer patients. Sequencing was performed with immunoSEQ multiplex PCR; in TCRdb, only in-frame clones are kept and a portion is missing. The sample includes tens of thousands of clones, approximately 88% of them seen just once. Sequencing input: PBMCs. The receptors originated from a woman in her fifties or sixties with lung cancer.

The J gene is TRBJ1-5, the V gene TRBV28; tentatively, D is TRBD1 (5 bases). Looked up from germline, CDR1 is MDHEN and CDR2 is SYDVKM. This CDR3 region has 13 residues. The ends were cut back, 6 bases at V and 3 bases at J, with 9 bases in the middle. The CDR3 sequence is CASSWDLNQPQHF. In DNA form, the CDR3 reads TGTGCCAGCAGCTGGGACCTCAATCAGCCCCAGCATTTT. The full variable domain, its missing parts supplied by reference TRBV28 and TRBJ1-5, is DVKVTQSSRYLVKRTGEKVFLECVQDMDHENMFWYRQDPGLGLRLIYFSYDVKMKEKGDIPEGYSVSREKKERFSLILESASTNQTSMYLCASSWDLNQPQHFGDGTRLSIL.

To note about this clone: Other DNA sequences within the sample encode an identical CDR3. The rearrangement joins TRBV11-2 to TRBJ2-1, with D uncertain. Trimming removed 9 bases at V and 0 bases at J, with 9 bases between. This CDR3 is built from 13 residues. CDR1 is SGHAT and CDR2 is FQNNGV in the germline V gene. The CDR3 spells CASHVSSYNEQFF. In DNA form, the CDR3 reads TGTGCCAGTCACGTCAGCTCCTACAATGAGCAGTTCTTC.

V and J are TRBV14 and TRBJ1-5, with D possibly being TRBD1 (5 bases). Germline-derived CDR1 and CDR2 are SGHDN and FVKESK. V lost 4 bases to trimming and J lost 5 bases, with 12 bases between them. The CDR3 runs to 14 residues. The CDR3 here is CASSPAPGYQPQHF. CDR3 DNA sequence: TGTGCCAGCAGCCCGGCTCCAGGGTATCAGCCCCAGCATTTT.

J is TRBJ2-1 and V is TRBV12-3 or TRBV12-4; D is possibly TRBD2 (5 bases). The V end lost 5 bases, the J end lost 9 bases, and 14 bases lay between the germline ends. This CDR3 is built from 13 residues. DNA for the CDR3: TGTGCCAGCAGTGGGAGAGTTGAAGGTGAGCAGTTCTTC. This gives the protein CASSGRVEGEQFF.

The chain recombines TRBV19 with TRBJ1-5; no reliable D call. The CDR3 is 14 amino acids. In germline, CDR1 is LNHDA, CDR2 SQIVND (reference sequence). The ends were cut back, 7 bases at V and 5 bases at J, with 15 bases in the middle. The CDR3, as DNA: TGTGCCAGTAATAAAGGGCCTACCGATCAGCCCCAGCATTTT. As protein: CASNKGPTDQPQHF.

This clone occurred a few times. The CDR3 coding sequence is TGTGCCAGTAGCAGGGATATCGCGCCCCAGCATTTT. Translated, it gives CASSRDIAPQHF. This sequence joins TRBV19 and TRBJ1-5; D may be TRBD1 (5 bases). V was trimmed by 6 bases and J by 9 bases, leaving 12 bases between them. In germline, CDR1 is LNHDA, CDR2 SQIVND (reference sequence). The CDR3 extends over 12 amino acids. The full variable domain, with the rest looked up from reference TRBV19 and TRBJ1-5, is DGGITQSPKYLFRKEGQNVTLSCEQNLNHDAMYWYRQDPGQGLRLIYYSQIVNDFQKGDIAEGYSVSREKKESFPLTVTSAQKNPTAFYLCASSRDIAPQHFGDGTRLSIL.

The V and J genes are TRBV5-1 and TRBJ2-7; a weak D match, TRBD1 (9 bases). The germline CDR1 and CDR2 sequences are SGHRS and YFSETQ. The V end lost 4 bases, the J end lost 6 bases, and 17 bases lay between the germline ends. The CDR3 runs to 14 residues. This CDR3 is CASSPGGDRAEQYF. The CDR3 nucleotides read TGCGCCAGCAGCCCCGGGGGGGACAGGGCCGAGCAGTACTTC.